This T cell receptor beta chain was captured by sequencing in a study of shared clonotypes between healthy human individuals. This CDR3 has 16 amino acids. The authors distributed each subset's genomic DNA evenly over several immunoSEQ plates. Replicate sorted-subset PCRs were loaded with roughly 190 ng DNA, about 30,000 T cell genomes. The assay was immunoSEQ multiplex PCR, and TCRdb's table has in-frame clones only and misses some. The profile shows 2 million to 2.5 million clones, 93% of them singletons. CD45RO-negative CD8 cells positively selected for CCR7 made up the naive population, which excluded terminally differentiated effector memory CD45RA+ cells. A note on this clone: Its antigen is still unknown.

General study results and limits: In several donors, around 5.5% of naive CD4 clonotypes appeared in common. In having few donors, the study represented limited genetic and exposure-history diversity.

This sequence was found in a man between 18 and 29 years old in good health. Some clones in this sample may be carry-over from other donors' samples. V usage is TRBV21-1 and J usage is TRBJ2-7; the D call TRBD1 from the table was never checked on the DNA. TRBV21-1 counts as a pseudogene. The material sequenced was naive CD8+ T cells from PBMCs. The CDR3, as DNA: TGTGCCAGCAGCAATCCCTTCCTGGGCAGCTCCTACGAGCAGTACTTC. Its translation is CASSNPFLGSSYEQYF.